This T cell receptor beta chain was found in a study of graft-versus-host responses after intestinal transplantation. Here immunoSEQ multiplex PCR was the method, and the copy in TCRdb shows in-frame clones only, minus some. Of under 85,000 clones listed, less than 95% are singletons. Concerning this clone itself: Its antigen is unknown.

The trim removed 0 bases at V and 4 bases at J, leaving 5 bases unmatched. Per germline, CDR1 MGHRA and CDR2 YSYEKL. The CDR3 totals 17 residues. This sequence originates from a human donor who received an intestinal transplant. This sample comprised unstimulated CD8+ T cells sorted from spleen or lymph node cells, obtained before intestinal transplant. This rearrangement joins TRBV4-1 to TRBJ2-3; 12 nucleotides align to TRBD2. DNA for the CDR3: TGCGCCAGCAGCCAAGAAGGTCCTAGCGGGGGGGCAGATACGCAGTATTTT. Translation gives CASSQEGPSGGADTQYF.